Following are 10 T cell receptor beta chains from one sample sequenced in a study of metastatic and nonmetastatic thyroid tumors. Patients had received no treatment of any kind before thyroid surgery. Using MiXCR, TCRdb reanalyzed the PCR reads. The table lists just over 20,000 clones, roughly 13% of them singletons. Sequenced sample: blood. These receptors were taken from a female donor with papillary thyroid cancer or a benign thyroid nodule (not recorded which). Some clones in this sample may be carry-over from other donors' samples.

Many counts were recorded for this clone. The genes are TRBV7-9 and TRBJ2-1, with 9 bases matching TRBD2. V was clipped by 2 bases and J by 5 bases; unmatched bases: 4. This CDR3 spans 15 amino acids. CDR1 and CDR2 from the germline V gene are SEHNR and FQNEAQ (reference sequence). The chain's CDR3 is CASSLLLAGNNEQFF. CDR3 sequence (DNA): TGTGCCAGCAGCTTATTACTAGCGGGTAACAATGAGCAGTTCTTC.

In this sample, this clone turned up many times. This sequence joins TRBV3-1 and TRBJ1-1; D is ambiguous. Germline loops: CDR1 LGHDT, CDR2 YNNKEL (reference sequence). V lost 0 bases and J lost 5, with 4 bases in between. This CDR3 contains 12 residues. In DNA form, the CDR3 reads TGTGCCAGCAGCCAAGAGGGGACTGAAGCTTTCTTT. Its translation is CASSQEGTEAFF.

CDR3 amino acids: CSPDVWEKLFF. CDR3 DNA sequence: TGCAGTCCAGACGTATGGGAAAAACTGTTTTTT. V is TRBV20-1 and J is TRBJ1-4, with D hard to call. V was cut by 8 bases and J by 8 bases, with 12 bases left in between. Germline CDR1 reads DFQATT; CDR2 reads SNEGSKA (reference sequence). The CDR3 length is 11 residues.

The sample holds many counts of this clone. This chain links TRBV9 with TRBJ1-3, with D uncertain. The germline CDR1 and CDR2 sequences are SGDLS and YYNGEE. This CDR3 contains 14 residues. Trimming left V 2 bases short and J 4 bases short, with 10 bases between. CDR3 loop: CASSVSDGGNTIYF. DNA for the CDR3: TGTGCCAGCAGCGTGAGCGACGGAGGAAACACCATATATTTT.

This clone was picked up many times. The chain employs TRBV4-3 and TRBJ2-2; 9 bases map to TRBD1. Germline V gene lookup returns CDR1 LGHNA and CDR2 YSLEER. The CDR3 consists of 15 residues. V was clipped by 4 bases and J by 4 bases; unmatched bases: 4. For the CDR3, the DNA is TGCGCCAGCAGCCGAGGGACAGGGACCACCGGGGAGCTGTTTTTT. It translates to CASSRGTGTTGELFF.

This clone was seen ten or more times. The rearrangement joins TRBV4-2 to TRBJ2-2; D uncertain. The V gene's germline CDR1 is LGHNA and CDR2 YNFKEQ. The CDR3 has 14 residues. The V gene lost 0 bases and the J gene lost 3 bases, with 5 bases spanning the gap. The CDR3 loop is CASSQDSDTGELFF. CDR3 DNA sequence: TGTGCCAGCAGCCAAGATTCAGACACCGGGGAGCTGTTTTTT.

This clone was found many times. The chain employs TRBV30 and TRBJ2-3; D perhaps matches TRBD2 (6 bases). V dropped 0 bases and J dropped 4 bases, with 11 bases sitting between them. The CDR3 is 14 residues long. Germline CDR1 and CDR2: GTSNPN and SVGIG (reference sequence). CDR3 sequence reads: CAWSVGGSADTQYF. The DNA of the CDR3 is TGTGCCTGGAGTGTCGGGGGAAGCGCAGATACGCAGTATTTT.

The sample holds a few counts of this clone. V usage is TRBV6-1 and J usage is TRBJ2-7; 9 bases line up with TRBD2. The length of the CDR3 is 13 residues. Trimming at V came to 7 bases and at J to 3 bases, leaving 4 bases not matched to a gene. Germline V lookup: CDR1 MNHNS, CDR2 SASEGT. The CDR3 region is CASKASGVYEQYF. Written as DNA, the CDR3 is TGTGCCAGCAAGGCTAGCGGGGTCTACGAGCAGTACTTC.

This clone was picked up many times. One base away lies a much larger clone, so this may be a sequencing read error. The rearrangement links TRBV6-1 to TRBJ1-6; 10 nucleotides agree with TRBD1. Per the germline V gene, CDR1 is MNHNS and CDR2 is SASEGT. Trimming at V came to 9 bases and at J to 9 bases, leaving 11 bases not matched to a gene. This CDR3 has 15 residues. The chain's CDR3 is CASRGQGRDSSPLHF. CDR3 in DNA: TGTGCCAGTAGGGGACAGGGGCGAGATAGTTCACCCCTCCACTTT.

The chain recombines TRBV4-3 with TRBJ1-2; tentative D call: TRBD1 (5 bases). The V end was cut by 2 bases, the J end by 8 bases, with 18 bases between. The length of the CDR3 is 15 residues. Germline loops: CDR1 LGHNA, CDR2 YSLEER. DNA of the CDR3: TGCGCCAGCAGCCAAATGGATACTTATCAGGGAGGCTACACCTTC. Its protein product is CASSQMDTYQGGYTF.